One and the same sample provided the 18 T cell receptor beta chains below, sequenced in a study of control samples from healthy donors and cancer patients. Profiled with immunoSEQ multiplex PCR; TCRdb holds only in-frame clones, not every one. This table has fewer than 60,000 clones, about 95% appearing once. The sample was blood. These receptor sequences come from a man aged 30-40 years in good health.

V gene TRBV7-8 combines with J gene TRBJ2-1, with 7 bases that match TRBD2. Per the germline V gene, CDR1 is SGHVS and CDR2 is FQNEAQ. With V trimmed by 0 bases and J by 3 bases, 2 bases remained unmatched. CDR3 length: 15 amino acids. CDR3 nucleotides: TGTGCCAGCAGCTTAGCGGGAGGGCTCTACAATGAGCAGTTCTTC. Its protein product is CASSLAGGLYNEQFF. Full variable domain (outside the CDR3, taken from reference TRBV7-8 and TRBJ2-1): GAGVSQSPRYKVAKRGQDVALRCDPISGHVSLFWYQQALGQGPEFLTYFQNEAQLDKSGLPSDRFFAERPEGSVSTLKIQRTQQEDSAVYLCASSLAGGLYNEQFFGPGTRLTVL.

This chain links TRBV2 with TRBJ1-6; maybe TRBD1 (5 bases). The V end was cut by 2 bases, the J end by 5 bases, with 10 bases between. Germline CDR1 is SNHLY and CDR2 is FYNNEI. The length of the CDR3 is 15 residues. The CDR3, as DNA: TGTGCCAGCAGTGAACGGGGCCCAAATAATTCACCCCTCCACTTT. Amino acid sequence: CASSERGPNNSPLHF.

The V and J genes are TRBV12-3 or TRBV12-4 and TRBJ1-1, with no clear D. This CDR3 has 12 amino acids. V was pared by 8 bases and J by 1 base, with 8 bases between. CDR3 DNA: TGTGCCAGCCGGACGGCGAACACTGAAGCTTTCTTT. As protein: CASRTANTEAFF.

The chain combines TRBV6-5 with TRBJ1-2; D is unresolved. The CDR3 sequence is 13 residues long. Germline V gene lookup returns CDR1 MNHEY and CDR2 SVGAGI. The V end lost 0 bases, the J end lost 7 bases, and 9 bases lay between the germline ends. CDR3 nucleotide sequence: TGTGCCAGCAGTTACTCGAGGCTCAGTGGCTACACCTTC. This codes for CASSYSRLSGYTF.

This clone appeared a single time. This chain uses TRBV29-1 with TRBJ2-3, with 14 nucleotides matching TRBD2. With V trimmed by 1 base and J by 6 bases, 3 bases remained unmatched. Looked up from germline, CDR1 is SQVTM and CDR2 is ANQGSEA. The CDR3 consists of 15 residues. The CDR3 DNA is TGCAGCGTTGAAGGACTAGCGGGAGGGCCGGATACGCAGTATTTT. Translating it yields CSVEGLAGGPDTQYF.

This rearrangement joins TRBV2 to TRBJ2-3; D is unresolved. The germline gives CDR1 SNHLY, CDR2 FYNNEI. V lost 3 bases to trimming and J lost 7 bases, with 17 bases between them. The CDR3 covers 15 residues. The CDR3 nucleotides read TGTGCCAGCAGTGATACTAAGGTTCTTCACTATACGCAGTATTTT. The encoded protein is CASSDTKVLHYTQYF.

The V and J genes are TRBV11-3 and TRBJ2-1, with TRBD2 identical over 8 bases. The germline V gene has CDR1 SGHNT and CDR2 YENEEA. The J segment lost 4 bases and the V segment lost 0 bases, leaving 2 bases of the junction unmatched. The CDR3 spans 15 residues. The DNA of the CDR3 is TGTGCCAGCAGCTTAGATAGCGGGACGTACAATGAGCAGTTCTTC. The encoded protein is CASSLDSGTYNEQFF.

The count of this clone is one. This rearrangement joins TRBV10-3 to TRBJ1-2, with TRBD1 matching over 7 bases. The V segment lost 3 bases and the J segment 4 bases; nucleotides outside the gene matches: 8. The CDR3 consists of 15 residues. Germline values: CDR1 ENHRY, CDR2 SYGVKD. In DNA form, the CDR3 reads TGTGCCATCAGTGACTCCGACAGGGTCTCCTATGGCTACACCTTC. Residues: CAISDSDRVSYGYTF.

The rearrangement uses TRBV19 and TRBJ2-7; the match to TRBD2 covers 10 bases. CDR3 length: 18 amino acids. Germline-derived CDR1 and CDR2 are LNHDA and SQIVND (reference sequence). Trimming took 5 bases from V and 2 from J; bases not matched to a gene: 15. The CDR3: CASSLKGLAGVETYEQYF. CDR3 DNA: TGTGCCAGTAGTCTCAAAGGTCTAGCGGGAGTGGAAACCTACGAGCAGTACTTC. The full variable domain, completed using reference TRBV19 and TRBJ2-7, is DGGITQSPKYLFRKEGQNVTLSCEQNLNHDAMYWYRQDPGQGLRLIYYSQIVNDFQKGDIAEGYSVSREKKESFPLTVTSAQKNPTAFYLCASSLKGLAGVETYEQYFGPGTRLTVT.

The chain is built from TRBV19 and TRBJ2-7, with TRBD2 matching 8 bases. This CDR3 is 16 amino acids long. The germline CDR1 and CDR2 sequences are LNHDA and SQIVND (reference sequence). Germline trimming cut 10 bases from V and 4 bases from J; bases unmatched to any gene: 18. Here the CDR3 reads CATVPAPGGGAYEQYF. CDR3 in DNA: TGTGCCACCGTCCCTGCCCCGGGGGGGGGTGCGTACGAGCAGTACTTC.

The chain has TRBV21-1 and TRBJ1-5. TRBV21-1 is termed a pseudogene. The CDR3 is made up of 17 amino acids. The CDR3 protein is CASSKVRDDGSNQPQHF. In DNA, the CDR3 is TGTGCCAGCAGCAAAGTGAGAGACGACGGGAGCAATCAGCCCCAGCATTTT.

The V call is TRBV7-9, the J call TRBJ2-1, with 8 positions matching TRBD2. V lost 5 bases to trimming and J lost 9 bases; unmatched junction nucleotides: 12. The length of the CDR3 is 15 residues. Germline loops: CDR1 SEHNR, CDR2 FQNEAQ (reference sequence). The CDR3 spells CASSREAGVGGEQFF. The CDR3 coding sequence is TGTGCCAGCAGCCGGGAAGCGGGAGTGGGCGGTGAGCAGTTCTTC.

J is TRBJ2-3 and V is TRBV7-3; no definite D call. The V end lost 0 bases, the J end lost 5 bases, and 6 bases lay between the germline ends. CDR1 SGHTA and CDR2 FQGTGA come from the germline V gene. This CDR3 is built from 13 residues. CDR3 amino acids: CASSLTQIDTQYF. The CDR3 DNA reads TGTGCCAGCAGCTTAACCCAAATAGATACGCAGTATTTT. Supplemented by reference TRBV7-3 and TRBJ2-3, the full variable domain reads GAGVSQTPSNKVTEKGKYVELRCDPISGHTALYWYRQSLGQGPEFLIYFQGTGAADDSGLPNDRFFAVRPEGSVSTLKIQRTERGDSAVYLCASSLTQIDTQYFGPGTRLTVL.

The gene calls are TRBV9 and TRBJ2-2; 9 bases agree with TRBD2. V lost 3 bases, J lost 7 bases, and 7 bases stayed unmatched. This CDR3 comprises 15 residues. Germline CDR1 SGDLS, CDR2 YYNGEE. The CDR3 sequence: CASSAPGTSSGELFF. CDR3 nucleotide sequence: TGTGCCAGCAGCGCACCCGGGACTAGCAGCGGGGAGCTGTTTTTT.

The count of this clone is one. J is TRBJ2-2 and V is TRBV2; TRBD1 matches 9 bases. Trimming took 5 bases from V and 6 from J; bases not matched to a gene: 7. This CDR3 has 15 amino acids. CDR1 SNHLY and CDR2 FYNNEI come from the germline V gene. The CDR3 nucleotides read TGTGCCAGCAGTAAACAGGGGGCGGTAGCCGGGGAGCTGTTTTTT. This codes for CASSKQGAVAGELFF. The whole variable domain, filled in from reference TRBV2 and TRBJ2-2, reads EPEVTQTPSHQVTQMGQEVILRCVPISNHLYFYWYRQILGQKVEFLVSFYNNEISEKSEIFDDQFSVERPDGSNFTLKIRSTKLEDSAMYFCASSKQGAVAGELFFGEGSRLTVL.

Here the CDR3 DNA reads TGTGCCAGCAGCCAAGTCAACCAGGGCTACAATGAGCAGTTCTTC. Residues: CASSQVNQGYNEQFF. The V gene is TRBV14, the J gene TRBJ2-1; weak D call: TRBD1 (5 bases). The CDR3 contains 15 residues. From germline, CDR1 is SGHDN and CDR2 FVKESK. V dropped 1 base and J dropped 3 bases, with 10 bases sitting between them.

The CDR3 protein is CASSPHPTGAISTDTQYF. The CDR3, as DNA: TGTGCCAGCAGCCCCCACCCCACAGGGGCGATAAGCACAGATACGCAGTATTTT. The V call is TRBV6-2 or TRBV6-3, the J call TRBJ2-3; TRBD1 aligns across 7 bases. This CDR3 has 18 amino acids. Germline V lookup: CDR1 MNHEY, CDR2 SVGEGT. V lost 6 bases, J lost 0 bases, and 15 bases stayed unmatched.

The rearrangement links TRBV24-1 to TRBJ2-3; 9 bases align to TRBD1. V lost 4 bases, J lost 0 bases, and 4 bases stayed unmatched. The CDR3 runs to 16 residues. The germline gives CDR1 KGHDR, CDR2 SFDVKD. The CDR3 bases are TGTGCCACCAGTGACCGACAGGGGGTTAGCACAGATACGCAGTATTTT. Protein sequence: CATSDRQGVSTDTQYF.